These T cell receptor beta chains were read from a single sample in a study of shared clonotypes between healthy human individuals. TCRdb's table, derived via immunoSEQ multiplex PCR, lists solely in-frame clones and lacks some. The sample shows about 2 million clones, just under 95% of them seen only once. The specimen was naive CD8+ T cells sorted from blood. These receptors all come from a man younger than 35 in good health. Both conserved end residues are part of each CDR3. The D gene is left open where the match is weak. Size tells how often a clone was seen (once, few, many) or the class of an expanded clone, and some rows leave it out.

abundance,d_gene,v_gene,j_gene,CDR3nt,CDR3aa
-,TRBD2,TRBV2,TRBJ2-7,TGTGCCATAATAGGGCTAGCGGGGACCTACGAGCAGTACTTC,CAIIGLAGTYEQYF
-,TRBD2,TRBV28,TRBJ2-3,TGTGCCAGCATTCGGGGGGGAACCGTGTCAGATACGCAGTATTTT,CASIRGGTVSDTQYF
-,TRBD1,TRBV15,TRBJ1-1,TGTGCCACCAGCAGAGATCGCATAGACAGGGAGAACACTGAAGCTTTCTTT,CATSRDRIDRENTEAFF
once,-,TRBV7-9,TRBJ2-5,TGTGCCAGCAGCTTAGTTGGGAACCAAGAGACCCAGTACTTC,CASSLVGNQETQYF
once,-,TRBV9,TRBJ1-2,TGTGCCAGCAGCGTGAATACAGGGTCGGGCTATGGCTACACCTTC,CASSVNTGSGYGYTF
-,-,TRBV7-8,TRBJ2-3,TGTGCCAGCAGCTTATTCGCGAGCACAGATACGCAGTATTTT,CASSLFASTDTQYF
-,-,TRBV6-1,TRBJ1-1,TGTGCCAGCAGTGACTTTGAGGGGCACGGCACTGAAGCTTTCTTT,CASSDFEGHGTEAFF
-,-,TRBV19,TRBJ1-2,TGTGCCAGTAGTAGCGTAACAGGGCTCAACTATGGCTACACCTTC,CASSSVTGLNYGYTF
-,-,TRBV5-1,TRBJ2-7,TGCGCCAGCAGCTGGGACGGGACCAACGAGCAGTACTTC,CASSWDGTNEQYF
-,TRBD2,TRBV6-5,TRBJ2-1,TGTGCCAGCAGTTACTCGGCGGGAGTTTTCCACAATGAGCAGTTCTTC,CASSYSAGVFHNEQFF
-,TRBD2,TRBV4-1,TRBJ2-2,TGCGCCAGCAGCCAAGAATCTAGGCTAGCGGGGAAGGGGGAGCTGTTTTTT,CASSQESRLAGKGELFF
few,-,TRBV7-9,TRBJ2-5,TGTGCCAGCGGATTAATGAACGGGGAAGAGACCCAGTACTTC,CASGLMNGEETQYF
-,TRBD2,TRBV19,TRBJ2-1,TGTGCCAGTAGTCTCGGGGAGGGTTACAATGAGCAGTTCTTC,CASSLGEGYNEQFF
-,TRBD1,TRBV7-6,TRBJ1-1,TGTGCCAGCAGCTTAGGGGACAGGGGGGCGATCACTGAAGCTTTCTTT,CASSLGDRGAITEAFF
-,-,TRBV2,TRBJ1-2,TGTGCCAGCAGTGCTGGTGCCGGCTACACCTTC,CASSAGAGYTF
-,TRBD1,TRBV29-1,TRBJ2-3,TGCAGCGTTAGGGGACAGGGGAACACAGATACGCAGTATTTT,CSVRGQGNTDTQYF
once,-,TRBV6-6,TRBJ2-7,TGTGCCAGCAGTTACTGGGCGGCCGAGACCTACGAGCAGTACTTC,CASSYWAAETYEQYF
-,-,TRBV21-1,TRBJ1-3,TGTGCCAGCCCACCGGGACAGGGGAGGAACACTGGAAACACCATATATTTT,CASPPGQGRNTGNTIYF
-,-,TRBV6-5,TRBJ2-1,TGTGCCACCGGGATAGCCTACAATGAGCAGTTCTTC,CATGIAYNEQFF
-,TRBD2,TRBV6-5,TRBJ2-5,TGTGCCAGCAGCCCACTAGCGAGCGGAGGGACCCAGTACTTC,CASSPLASGGTQYF
-,TRBD1,TRBV5-8,TRBJ2-7,TGTGCCAGCAGCTTGGTCCCTACCGGGACAGGGTGGGAGCAGTACTTC,CASSLVPTGTGWEQYF
-,TRBD2,TRBV27,TRBJ2-3,TGTGCCAGCAGCATTCTAGCGGGGACCGCCACAGATACGCAGTATTTT,CASSILAGTATDTQYF
-,-,TRBV2,TRBJ1-5,TGTGCCAGCAACCTACCTATGGGCGATCAGCCCCAGCATTTT,CASNLPMGDQPQHF
-,-,TRBV27,TRBJ2-7,TGTGCCAGCAGTCCCCCCCCCGGGGACGAGCAGTACTTC,CASSPPPGDEQYF
-,-,TRBV6-4,TRBJ1-5,TGTGCCAGCAGTGACGACGACAGATATAGCAATCAGCCCCAGCATTTT,CASSDDDRYSNQPQHF
-,TRBD1,TRBV19,TRBJ2-7,TGTGCCAGTAGTATAGAGGACGACAGGGCCTACGAGCAGTACTTC,CASSIEDDRAYEQYF
-,TRBD1,TRBV6-1,TRBJ1-6,TGTGCCAGCAGTGAAGAGCGGGGACAGGGAAATTCACCCCTCCACTTT,CASSEERGQGNSPLHF
-,TRBD1,TRBV19,TRBJ1-5,TGTGCCAGTAGTATAGATCCCGACAGGGGCTATAGCAATCAGCCCCAGCATTTT,CASSIDPDRGYSNQPQHF
-,-,TRBV6-5,TRBJ1-2,TGTGCCAGCAGTTACTCGAACCACGCCGACATAGATGGCTACACCTTC,CASSYSNHADIDGYTF
-,-,TRBV5-1,TRBJ2-3,TGCGCCAGCAGCTCGGACTATCCTAGCACAGATACGCAGTATTTT,CASSSDYPSTDTQYF
-,TRBD1,TRBV4-3,TRBJ2-2,TGCGCCAGCAGCCAAGACTTTCCCGGGACAGGGCCCACCGGGGAGCTGTTTTTT,CASSQDFPGTGPTGELFF
-,TRBD2,TRBV7-8,TRBJ2-7,TGTGCCAGCAGCTTAGCCGGTAGCGGGATACTCAACGAGCAGTACTTC,CASSLAGSGILNEQYF
-,TRBD2,TRBV10-1,TRBJ2-7,TGCGCCAGCAGTGATAGCGGGGGAACCTGCGAGCAGTACTTC,CASSDSGGTCEQYF
-,-,TRBV30,TRBJ2-3,TGTGCCTGGAGGGGGTGGTCGACCACAGATACGCAGTATTTT,CAWRGWSTTDTQYF
-,TRBD2,TRBV4-3,TRBJ2-1,TGCGCCAGCAGCCAAGGTCATGGACTAGCGGGAGATGAGCAGTTCTTC,CASSQGHGLAGDEQFF
-,-,TRBV27,TRBJ2-7,TGTGCCAGCAGCGATGAGCAGGGTGGCCACGAGCAGTACTTC,CASSDEQGGHEQYF
-,-,TRBV27,TRBJ1-2,TGTGCCAGCAGTTTAATGGGGTTTGGCGGCTACACCTTC,CASSLMGFGGYTF
-,-,TRBV5-1,TRBJ2-1,TGCGCCAGCTGCGACCAGTTATCCAATGAGCAGTTCTTC,CASCDQLSNEQFF
-,TRBD2,TRBV7-9,TRBJ2-3,TGTGCCAGCAGCCCCGGGACTAGCACCAGCCGGGGGACAGATACGCAGTATTTT,CASSPGTSTSRGTDTQYF
-,-,TRBV27,TRBJ2-7,TGTGCCAGCAGTTCGAGCACCGGGACATTGAGTTACGAGCAGTACTTC,CASSSSTGTLSYEQYF
-,TRBD2,TRBV6-1,TRBJ2-1,TGTGCCAGTCAGACTAGCGGGAGCTACAATGAGCAGTTCTTC,CASQTSGSYNEQFF
-,TRBD2,TRBV15,TRBJ2-1,TGTGCCACCAGAGTACTAGCGGGTGATGAGCAGTTCTTC,CATRVLAGDEQFF
-,-,TRBV13,TRBJ2-7,TGTGCCAGCAGCTTAGTAGAGGGGAGACATTCCGAGCAGTACTTC,CASSLVEGRHSEQYF
-,-,TRBV13,TRBJ2-5,TGTGCCAGCAGCTTAGTGCACCAAGAGACCCAGTACTTC,CASSLVHQETQYF
-,TRBD1,TRBV4-1,TRBJ1-1,TGCGCCAGCAGCCAATCCCCGGGACAGGGGGAAACTGAAGCTTTCTTT,CASSQSPGQGETEAFF
few,-,TRBV10-3,TRBJ2-1,TGTGCCATCAGTGACTTCAATGAGCAGTTCTTC,CAISDFNEQFF
-,-,TRBV25-1,TRBJ1-2,TGTGCCAGCAGTCGAACGGAGCTGGCCGGCTACACCTTC,CASSRTELAGYTF
-,TRBD1,TRBV30,TRBJ2-7,TGTGCCTGGAGTAGGGGACAGATCTACGAGCAGTACTTC,CAWSRGQIYEQYF
-,-,TRBV4-3,TRBJ1-4,TGCGCCAGCAGCCAAGATTGGGAGGGTCTAGTGTTTTTT,CASSQDWEGLVFF
once,TRBD1,TRBV9,TRBJ1-6,TGTGCCAGCAGCGTGTCCGGGACAGGGAATTCACCCCTCCACTTT,CASSVSGTGNSPLHF
-,-,TRBV6-1,TRBJ2-7,TGTGCCAGCAGTGAAAAGGGGGGACATCCGTCCTACGAGCAGTACTTC,CASSEKGGHPSYEQYF
-,TRBD2,TRBV5-4,TRBJ2-1,TGTGCCAGCAGCCATGGGACTAGCGCCGTCTACAATGAGCAGTTCTTC,CASSHGTSAVYNEQFF
-,-,TRBV9,TRBJ2-7,TGTGCCAGCAGCCCCGAAGGTCTAGCGACGAGCTCCTACGAGCAGTACTTC,CASSPEGLATSSYEQYF
-,TRBD1,TRBV18,TRBJ2-2,TGTGCCAGCTCACCACCGAGAGGGACAGCGAACACCGGGGAGCTGTTTTTT,CASSPPRGTANTGELFF
-,-,TRBV5-4,TRBJ1-3,TGTGCCAGCAGCTCCCGTGGTGGAAACACCATATATTTT,CASSSRGGNTIYF
-,-,TRBV6-6,TRBJ1-2,TGTGCCAGCAGTTACGGGGGGATGGATGGCTACACCTTC,CASSYGGMDGYTF
-,-,TRBV20-1,TRBJ2-1,TGCAGTGCTAGAGTGCTTAATGAGCAGTTCTTC,CSARVLNEQFF
-,-,TRBV5-1,TRBJ1-1,TGCGCCAGCAGCTTGGCCGGGCAGGGGAGCACTGAAGCTTTCTTT,CASSLAGQGSTEAFF
-,TRBD2,TRBV5-1,TRBJ2-1,TGCGCCAGCAGCTCGGGACTAGCGGGAGAAAATGAGCAGTTCTTC,CASSSGLAGENEQFF
-,TRBD1,TRBV9,TRBJ1-5,TGTGCCAGCAGCGTCGGGACAGGGTATGGGGATCAGCCCCAGCATTTT,CASSVGTGYGDQPQHF